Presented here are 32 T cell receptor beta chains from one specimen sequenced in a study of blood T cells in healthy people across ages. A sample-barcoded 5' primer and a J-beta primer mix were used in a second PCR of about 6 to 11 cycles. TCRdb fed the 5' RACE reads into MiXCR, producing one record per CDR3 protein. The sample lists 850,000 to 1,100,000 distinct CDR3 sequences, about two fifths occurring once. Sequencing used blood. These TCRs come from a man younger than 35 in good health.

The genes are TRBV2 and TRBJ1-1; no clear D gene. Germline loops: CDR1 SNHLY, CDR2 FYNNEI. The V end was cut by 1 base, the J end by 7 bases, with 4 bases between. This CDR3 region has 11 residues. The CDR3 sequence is CASSEGSEAFF. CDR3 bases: TGTGCCAGCAGTGAAGGCAGTGAAGCTTTCTTT.

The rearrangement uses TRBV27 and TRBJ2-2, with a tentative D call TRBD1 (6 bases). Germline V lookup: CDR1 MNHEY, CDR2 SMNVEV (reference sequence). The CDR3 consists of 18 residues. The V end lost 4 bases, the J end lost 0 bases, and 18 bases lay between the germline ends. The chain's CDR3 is CASSSTPGHLSNTGELFF. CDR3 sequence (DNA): TGTGCCAGCAGTTCCACTCCGGGACACCTATCGAACACCGGGGAGCTGTTTTTT.

The CDR3, as DNA: TGCAGTGCTAGAGATCAGGGTTCTCCTGAAGCTTTCTTT. This encodes CSARDQGSPEAFF. The genes are TRBV20-1 and TRBJ1-1; TRBD1 might be the D (5 bases). Germline V gene data show CDR1 as DFQATT and CDR2 as SNEGSKA (reference sequence). Trimming shortened V by 0 bases and J by 6 bases, and 11 bases separated the two germline ends. The CDR3 sequence is 13 residues long.

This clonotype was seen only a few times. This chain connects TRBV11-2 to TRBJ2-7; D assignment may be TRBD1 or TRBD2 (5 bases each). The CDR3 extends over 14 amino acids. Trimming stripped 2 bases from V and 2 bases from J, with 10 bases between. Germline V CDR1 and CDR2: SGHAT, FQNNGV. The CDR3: CASSLNPGPYEQYF. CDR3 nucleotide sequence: TGTGCCAGCAGCTTAAATCCGGGGCCCTACGAGCAGTACTTC.

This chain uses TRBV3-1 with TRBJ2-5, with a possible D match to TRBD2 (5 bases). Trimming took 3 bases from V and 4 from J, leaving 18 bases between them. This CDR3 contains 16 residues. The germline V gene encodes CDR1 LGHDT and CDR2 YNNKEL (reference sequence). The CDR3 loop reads CASSHPPTRKGETQYF. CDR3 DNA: TGTGCCAGCAGCCATCCACCCACTAGGAAGGGAGAGACCCAGTACTTC.

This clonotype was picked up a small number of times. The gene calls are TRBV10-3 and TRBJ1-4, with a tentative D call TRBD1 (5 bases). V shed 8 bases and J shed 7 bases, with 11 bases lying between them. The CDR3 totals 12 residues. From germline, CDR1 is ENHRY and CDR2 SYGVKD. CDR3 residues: CAIGQGGEKLFF. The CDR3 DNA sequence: TGTGCCATCGGGCAGGGTGGTGAAAAACTGTTTTTT.

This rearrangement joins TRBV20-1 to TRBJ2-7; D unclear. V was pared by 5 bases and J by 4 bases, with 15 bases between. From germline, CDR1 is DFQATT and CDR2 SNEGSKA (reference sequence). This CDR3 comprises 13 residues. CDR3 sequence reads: CSAPRYSSYEQYF. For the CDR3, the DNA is TGCAGTGCTCCACGATACTCCTCTTACGAGCAGTACTTC.

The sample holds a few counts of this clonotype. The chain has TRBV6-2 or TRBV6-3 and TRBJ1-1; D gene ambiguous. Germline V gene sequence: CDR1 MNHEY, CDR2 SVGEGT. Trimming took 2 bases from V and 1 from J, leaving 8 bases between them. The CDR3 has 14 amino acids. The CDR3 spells CASSYRLENTEAFF. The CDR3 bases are TGTGCCAGCAGTTACCGCCTTGAGAACACTGAAGCTTTCTTT.

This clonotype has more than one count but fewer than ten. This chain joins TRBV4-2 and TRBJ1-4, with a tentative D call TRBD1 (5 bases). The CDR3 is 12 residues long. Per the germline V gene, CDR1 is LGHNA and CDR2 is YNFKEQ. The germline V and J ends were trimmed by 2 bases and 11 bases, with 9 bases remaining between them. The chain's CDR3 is CASSQPEGKLFF. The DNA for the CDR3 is TGTGCCAGCAGCCAACCGGAGGGGAAACTGTTTTTT.

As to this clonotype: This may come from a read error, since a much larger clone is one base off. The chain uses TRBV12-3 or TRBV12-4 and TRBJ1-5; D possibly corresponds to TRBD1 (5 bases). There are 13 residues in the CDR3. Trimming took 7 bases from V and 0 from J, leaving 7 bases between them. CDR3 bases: TGTGCCAGCATCCAGGGTAGCAATCAGCCCCAGCATTTT. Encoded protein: CASIQGSNQPQHF.

The DNA of the CDR3 is TGTGCCAGCAGCTTAACCCCCACGGCGGGGGCCACTGAAGCTTTCTTT. Its translation: CASSLTPTAGATEAFF. The chain employs TRBV7-9 and TRBJ1-1, with TRBD1 as a possible D gene (6 bases). The CDR3 totals 16 residues. The V gene's germline CDR1 is SEHNR and CDR2 FQNEAQ (reference sequence). V was shortened by 2 bases and J by 4 bases, with 17 bases between the two germline ends.

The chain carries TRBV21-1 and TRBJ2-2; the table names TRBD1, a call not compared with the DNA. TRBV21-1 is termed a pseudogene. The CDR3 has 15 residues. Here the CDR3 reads CASSLCGRGTGKLFF. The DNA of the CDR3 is TGTGCCAGCAGCCTCTGCGGCAGGGGGACCGGAAAGCTGTTTTTT.

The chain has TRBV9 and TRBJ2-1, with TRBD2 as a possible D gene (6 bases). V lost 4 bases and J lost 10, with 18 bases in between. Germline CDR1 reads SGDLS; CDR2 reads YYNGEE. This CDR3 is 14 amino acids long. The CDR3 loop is CASSQMEGLGEQFF. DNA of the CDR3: TGTGCCAGCAGCCAAATGGAGGGTTTGGGGGAGCAGTTCTTC.

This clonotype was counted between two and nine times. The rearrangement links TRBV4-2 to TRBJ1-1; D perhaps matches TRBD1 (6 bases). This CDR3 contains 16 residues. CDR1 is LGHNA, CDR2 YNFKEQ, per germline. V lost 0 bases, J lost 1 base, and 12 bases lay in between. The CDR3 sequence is CASSQDPGARNTEAFF. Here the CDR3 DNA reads TGTGCCAGCAGCCAAGACCCAGGGGCCAGGAACACTGAAGCTTTCTTT.

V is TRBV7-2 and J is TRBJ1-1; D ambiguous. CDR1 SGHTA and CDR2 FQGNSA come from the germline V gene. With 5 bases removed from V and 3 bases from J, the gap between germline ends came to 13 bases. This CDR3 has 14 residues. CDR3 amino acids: CASSRPERDTEAFF. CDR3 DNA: TGTGCCAGCAGCAGACCAGAAAGGGACACTGAAGCTTTCTTT. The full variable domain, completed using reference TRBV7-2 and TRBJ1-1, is GAGVSQSPSNKVTEKGKDVELRCDPISGHTALYWYRQSLGQGLEFLIYFQGNSAPDKSGLPSDRFSAERTGGSVSTLTIQRTQQEDSAVYLCASSRPERDTEAFFGQGTRLTVV.

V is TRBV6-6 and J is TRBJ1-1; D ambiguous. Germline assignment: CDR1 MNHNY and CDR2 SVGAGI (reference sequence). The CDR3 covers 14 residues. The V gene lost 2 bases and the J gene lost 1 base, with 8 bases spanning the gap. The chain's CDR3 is CASSYNDANTEAFF. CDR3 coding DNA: TGTGCCAGCAGTTACAATGACGCGAACACTGAAGCTTTCTTT.

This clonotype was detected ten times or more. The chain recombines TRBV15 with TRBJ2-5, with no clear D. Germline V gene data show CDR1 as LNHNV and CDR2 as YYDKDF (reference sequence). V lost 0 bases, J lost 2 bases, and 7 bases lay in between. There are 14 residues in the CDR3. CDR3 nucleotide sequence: TGTGCCACCAGCAGAGATAACAGTCAAGAGACCCAGTACTTC. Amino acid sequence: CATSRDNSQETQYF.

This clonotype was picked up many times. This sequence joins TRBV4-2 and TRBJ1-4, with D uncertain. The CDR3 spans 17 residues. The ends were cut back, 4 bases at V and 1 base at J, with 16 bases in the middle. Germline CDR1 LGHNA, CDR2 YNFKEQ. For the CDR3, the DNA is TGTGCCAGCAGCCTCCCTACGGGGATAGAAACTAATGAAAAACTGTTTTTT. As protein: CASSLPTGIETNEKLFF.

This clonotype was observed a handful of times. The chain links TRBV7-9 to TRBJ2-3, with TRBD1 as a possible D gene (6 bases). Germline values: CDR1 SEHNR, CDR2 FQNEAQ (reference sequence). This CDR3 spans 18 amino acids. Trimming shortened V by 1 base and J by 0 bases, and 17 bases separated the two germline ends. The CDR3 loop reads CASSLEGQTKPSTDTQYF. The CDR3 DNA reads TGTGCCAGCAGCTTAGAAGGACAGACCAAACCCAGCACAGATACGCAGTATTTT.

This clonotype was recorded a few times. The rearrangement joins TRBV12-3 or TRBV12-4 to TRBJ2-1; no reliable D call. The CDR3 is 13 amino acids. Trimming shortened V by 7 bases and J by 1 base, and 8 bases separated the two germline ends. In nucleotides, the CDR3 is TGTGCCAGCAATCGAGAATCCTACAATGAGCAGTTCTTC. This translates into CASNRESYNEQFF.

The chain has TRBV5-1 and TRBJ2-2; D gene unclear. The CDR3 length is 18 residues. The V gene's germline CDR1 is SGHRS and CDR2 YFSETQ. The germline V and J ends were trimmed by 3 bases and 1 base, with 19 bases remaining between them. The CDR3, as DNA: TGCGCCAGCAGCTCCCAGTCACGTGAGGCGATGAACACCGGGGAGCTGTTTTTT. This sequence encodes CASSSQSREAMNTGELFF.

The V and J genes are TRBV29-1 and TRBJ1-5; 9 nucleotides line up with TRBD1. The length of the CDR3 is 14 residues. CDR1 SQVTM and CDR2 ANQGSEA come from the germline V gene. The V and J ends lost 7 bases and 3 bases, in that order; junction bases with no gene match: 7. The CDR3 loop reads CSASQGAYNQPQHF. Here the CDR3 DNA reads TGCAGCGCCTCACAGGGGGCCTACAATCAGCCCCAGCATTTT. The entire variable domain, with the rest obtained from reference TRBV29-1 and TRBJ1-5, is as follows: SAVISQKPSRDICQRGTSLTIQCQVDSQVTMMFWYRQQPGQSLTLIATANQGSEATYESGFVIDKFPISRPNLTFSTLTVSNMSPEDSSIYLCSASQGAYNQPQHFGDGTRLSIL.

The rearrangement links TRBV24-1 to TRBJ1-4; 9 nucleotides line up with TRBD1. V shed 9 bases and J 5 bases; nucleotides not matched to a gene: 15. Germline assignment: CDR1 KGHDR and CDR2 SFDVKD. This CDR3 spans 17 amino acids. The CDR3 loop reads CATSARDRDESNEKLFF. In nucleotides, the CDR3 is TGTGCCACCTCAGCCCGGGACAGGGATGAGTCGAATGAAAAACTGTTTTTT.

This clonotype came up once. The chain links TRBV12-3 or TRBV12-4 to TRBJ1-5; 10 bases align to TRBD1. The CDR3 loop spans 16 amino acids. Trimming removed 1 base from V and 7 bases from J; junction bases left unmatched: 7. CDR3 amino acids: CASSLGRDRGLQPQHF. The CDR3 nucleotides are TGTGCCAGCAGTTTAGGGCGGGACAGGGGCCTCCAGCCCCAGCATTTT.

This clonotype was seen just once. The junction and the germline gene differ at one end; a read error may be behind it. CDR3 loop: CAGSLLSGASQPQHF. The CDR3 DNA sequence: TGTGCCGGCAGTTTATTGTCGGGGGCTTCTCAGCCCCAGCATTTT. The rearrangement uses TRBV27 and TRBJ1-5, with D possibly being TRBD1 (6 bases). The V gene's germline CDR1 is MNHEY and CDR2 SMNVEV (reference sequence). This CDR3 has 15 amino acids.

The CDR3 reads CASSASRGSYEQYF. In nucleotides, the CDR3 is TGTGCCAGCAGCGCATCACGGGGCTCCTACGAGCAGTACTTC. The chain recombines TRBV7-6 with TRBJ2-7; TRBD2 is a possible D gene (5 bases). Trimming stripped 5 bases from V and 0 bases from J, with 11 bases between. In germline, CDR1 is SGHVS, CDR2 FNYEAQ. There are 14 residues in the CDR3.

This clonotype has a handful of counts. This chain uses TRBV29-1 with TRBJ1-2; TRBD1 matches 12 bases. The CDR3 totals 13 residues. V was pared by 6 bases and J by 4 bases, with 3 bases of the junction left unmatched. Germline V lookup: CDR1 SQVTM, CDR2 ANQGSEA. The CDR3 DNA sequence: TGCAGCGTGGGGACAGGGGGCGGCTATGGCTACACCTTC. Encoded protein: CSVGTGGGYGYTF.

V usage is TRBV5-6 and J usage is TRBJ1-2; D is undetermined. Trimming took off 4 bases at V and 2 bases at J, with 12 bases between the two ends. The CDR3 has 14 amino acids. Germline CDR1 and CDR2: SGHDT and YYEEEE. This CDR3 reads CASSVPLGNYGYTF. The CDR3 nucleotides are TGTGCCAGCAGCGTTCCCCTAGGGAACTATGGCTACACCTTC.

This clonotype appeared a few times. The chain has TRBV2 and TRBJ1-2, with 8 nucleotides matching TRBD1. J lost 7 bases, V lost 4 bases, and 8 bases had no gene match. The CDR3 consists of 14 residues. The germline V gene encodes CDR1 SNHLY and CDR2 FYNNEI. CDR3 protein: CASSGYGQGGGYTF. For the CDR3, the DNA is TGTGCCAGCAGTGGGTACGGACAGGGAGGTGGCTACACCTTC.

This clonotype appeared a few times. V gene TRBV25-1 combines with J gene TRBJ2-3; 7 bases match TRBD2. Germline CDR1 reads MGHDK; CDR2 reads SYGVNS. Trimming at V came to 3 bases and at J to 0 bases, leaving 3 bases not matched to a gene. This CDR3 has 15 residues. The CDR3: CASSDGGTSTDTQYF. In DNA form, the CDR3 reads TGTGCCAGCAGTGACGGGGGGACTAGCACAGATACGCAGTATTTT.

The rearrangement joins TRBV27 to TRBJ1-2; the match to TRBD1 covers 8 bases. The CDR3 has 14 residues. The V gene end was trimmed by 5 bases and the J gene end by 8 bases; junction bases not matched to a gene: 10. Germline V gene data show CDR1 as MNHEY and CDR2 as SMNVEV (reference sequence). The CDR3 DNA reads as TGTGCCAGCAGTAGCTCTCCAGGGGGCCTAGGCTACACCTTC. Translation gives CASSSSPGGLGYTF.

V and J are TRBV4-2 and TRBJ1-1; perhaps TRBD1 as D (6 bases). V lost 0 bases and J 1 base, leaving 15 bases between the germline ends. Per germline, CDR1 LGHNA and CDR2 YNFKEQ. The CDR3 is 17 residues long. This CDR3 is CASSQDPLRGPNTEAFF. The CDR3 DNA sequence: TGTGCCAGCAGCCAAGACCCCCTCAGGGGCCCGAACACTGAAGCTTTCTTT.